The rows below give T cell receptor beta chains drawn from one sample of a study of CD8 T cells in Susac syndrome. TCRdb re-derived calls from the immunoSEQ multiplex PCR reads in MiXCR, one entry per CDR3 protein. The sample has about 160,000 distinct CDR3 sequences, 90% to 96% seen once. Sequencing was performed on CD4+ T cells from PBMCs. These receptor sequences come from a human donor with Susac syndrome. Each CDR3 is given with its conserved first and last residue. D genes are given only for firm matches. Some rows have no size entry. The others give once, few or many, or a class for an expanded clone.

D gene,V gene,clone size,J gene,CDR3 protein,CDR3 DNA
-,TRBV6-6,-,TRBJ1-2,CASSYGEFGVQEGYTF,TGTGCCAGCAGTTACGGTGAATTTGGAGTTCAAGAGGGCTACACCTTC
-,TRBV6-2/TRBV6-3,-,TRBJ1-5,CASTRQTPSNQPQHF,TGTGCCAGCACAAGACAGACACCCAGCAATCAGCCCCAGCATTTT
-,TRBV9,-,TRBJ1-4,CASSPQMGVSTNEKLFF,TGTGCCAGCAGCCCTCAAATGGGGGTTTCAACTAATGAAAAACTGTTTTTT
-,TRBV28,-,TRBJ2-3,CASSFGGGPGRDTQYF,TGTGCCAGCAGTTTCGGCGGGGGCCCTGGGAGAGATACGCAGTATTTT
-,TRBV20-1,-,TRBJ2-1,CSASSWGNVYNEQFF,TGCAGTGCCTCGAGTTGGGGGAATGTTTACAATGAGCAGTTCTTC
-,TRBV29-1,-,TRBJ2-5,CSVKRGGETQYF,TGCAGCGTTAAGCGAGGGGGGGAGACCCAGTACTTC
-,TRBV30,-,TRBJ1-1,CAWSPLTEAFF,TGTGCCTGGAGTCCGTTGACAGAAGCTTTCTTT
-,TRBV2,-,TRBJ1-1,CATQRQETFMNTEAFF,TGTGCCACCCAACGACAGGAGACTTTCATGAACACTGAAGCTTTCTTT
-,TRBV3-1,once,TRBJ2-3,CASSPGRNSHTDTQYF,TGTGCCAGCAGCCCCGGACGTAACTCCCACACAGATACGCAGTATTTT
TRBD2,TRBV19,-,TRBJ2-7,CASSRDGRTYEQYF,TGTGCCAGTAGTAGAGACGGGAGGACCTACGAGCAGTACTTC
-,TRBV4-2,-,TRBJ2-3,CASSQDVSDTQYF,TGTGCCAGCAGCCAAGACGTATCAGATACGCAGTATTTT
TRBD2,TRBV7-2,-,TRBJ2-7,CASGSGVYEQYF,TGTGCCAGCGGGAGCGGGGTATACGAGCAGTACTTC
TRBD1,TRBV29-1,-,TRBJ2-7,CSAMTGIYAEQYF,TGCAGCGCCATGACAGGGATATACGCCGAGCAGTACTTC
-,TRBV3-1,-,TRBJ2-7,CASSSGGPYEQYF,TGTGCCAGCAGCTCGGGCGGGCCCTACGAGCAGTACTTC
TRBD2,TRBV24-1,-,TRBJ2-5,CATSEAGRGETQYF,TGTGCCACCAGTGAGGCGGGGAGGGGAGAGACCCAGTACTTC
-,TRBV29-1,few,TRBJ2-7,CSVVIQVTYEQYF,TGCAGCGTTGTTATTCAGGTGACCTACGAGCAGTACTTC
-,TRBV6-2/TRBV6-3,-,TRBJ2-1,CASRRSGPGRDNEQFF,TGTGCCAGCAGACGCAGCGGCCCGGGGCGCGACAATGAGCAGTTCTTC
-,TRBV20-1,-,TRBJ1-1,CSAQGRHTEAFF,TGCAGTGCCCAAGGCCGTCACACTGAAGCTTTCTTT
-,TRBV29-1,-,TRBJ1-2,CSVGEMGRGGYTF,TGCAGCGTTGGGGAGATGGGGCGTGGAGGCTACACCTTC
-,TRBV29-1,-,TRBJ2-7,CSVGYTNEQYF,TGCAGCGTTGGCTACACAAACGAGCAGTACTTC
-,TRBV12-3/TRBV12-4,-,TRBJ2-7,CASSPGPSYEQYF,TGTGCCAGCAGCCCCGGGCCCTCCTACGAGCAGTACTTC
-,TRBV6-5,-,TRBJ2-1,CASSLGAGEQFF,TGTGCCAGCAGCCTAGGGGCGGGTGAGCAGTTCTTC
-,TRBV21-1,-,TRBJ2-7,CASSQDPEQYF,TGTGCCAGCAGCCAGGACCCCGAGCAGTACTTC
-,TRBV2,-,TRBJ2-3,CARGGPSTDTQYF,TGTGCCAGGGGTGGTCCTAGCACAGATACGCAGTATTTT
-,TRBV5-1,-,TRBJ2-7,CASSAEGADEQYF,TGCGCCAGCAGCGCGGAGGGTGCCGACGAGCAGTACTTC
-,TRBV20-1,-,TRBJ1-2,CSAHRALYGYTF,TGCAGTGCTCACAGGGCACTCTATGGCTACACCTTC
TRBD2,TRBV9,-,TRBJ2-1,CASSVAGGPNNEQFF,TGTGCCAGCAGCGTAGCGGGGGGGCCAAACAATGAGCAGTTCTTC
-,TRBV6-5,-,TRBJ2-7,CASSYSEPHYEQYF,TGTGCCAGCAGTTACTCGGAGCCGCACTACGAGCAGTACTTC
-,TRBV12-3/TRBV12-4,-,TRBJ1-5,CASTWRGRGFQPQHF,TGTGCCAGCACCTGGAGAGGGAGAGGGTTTCAGCCCCAGCATTTT
-,TRBV14,-,TRBJ2-1,CASSQGRAYYNEQFF,TGTGCCAGCAGCCAAGGCAGGGCCTATTACAATGAGCAGTTCTTC
TRBD1,TRBV7-7,-,TRBJ2-1,CASSSGGGNEQFF,TGTGCTAGCAGCTCAGGGGGCGGAAATGAGCAGTTCTTC
TRBD2,TRBV5-1,-,TRBJ2-1,CASSLRFGRGNEQFF,TGCGCCAGCAGCTTAAGATTCGGGAGGGGAAATGAGCAGTTCTTC
-,TRBV5-4,-,TRBJ2-3,CASSLSREPDTQYF,TGTGCCAGCAGCTTGTCCAGGGAACCAGATACGCAGTATTTT
-,TRBV30,-,TRBJ2-6,CAWRQGSGANVLTF,TGTGCCTGGAGACAGGGCTCTGGGGCCAACGTCCTGACTTTC
-,TRBV7-3,-,TRBJ1-2,CASSLDGSSDYGYTF,TGTGCCAGCAGCTTGGATGGGTCCTCGGACTATGGCTACACCTTC
-,TRBV30,-,TRBJ1-1,CAWSVGKGLEAFF,TGTGCCTGGAGTGTCGGGAAGGGCCTTGAAGCTTTCTTT
-,TRBV4-3,-,TRBJ1-6,CASSLHRESSPLHF,TGCGCCAGCAGCCTTCACAGGGAGAGCTCACCCCTCCACTTT
TRBD1,TRBV7-9,-,TRBJ1-2,CASSPGQANYGYTF,TGTGCCAGCAGCCCCGGACAGGCTAACTATGGCTACACCTTC
TRBD2,TRBV7-2,once,TRBJ2-1,CASSLFAGAANEQFF,TGTGCCAGCAGCTTATTTGCGGGAGCTGCCAATGAGCAGTTCTTC
-,TRBV30,-,TRBJ2-7,CAWDLGGYEQYF,TGTGCCTGGGATCTGGGCGGATACGAGCAGTACTTC
TRBD2,TRBV29-1,-,TRBJ2-7,CSVAAGLAVPYEQYF,TGCAGCGTTGCTGCGGGACTAGCGGTTCCCTACGAGCAGTACTTC
-,TRBV14,-,TRBJ2-5,CASSQDPTGRATQYF,TGTGCCAGCAGCCAAGATCCCACAGGGCGGGCGACCCAGTACTTC
-,TRBV12-3/TRBV12-4,-,TRBJ2-1,CASSRSWEQFF,TGTGCCAGCAGTCGTTCCTGGGAGCAGTTCTTC
-,TRBV11-2,-,TRBJ2-2,CASRPGQTTGELFF,TGTGCCAGCAGACCTGGACAGACCACCGGGGAGCTGTTTTTT
-,TRBV3-1,-,TRBJ1-3,CASSPLAGSQGNTIYF,TGTGCCAGCAGCCCCCTGGCAGGGTCACAAGGAAACACCATATATTTT
-,TRBV29-1,once,TRBJ1-2,CSVREFANYGYTF,TGCAGCGTCCGCGAATTCGCTAACTATGGCTACACCTTC
-,TRBV5-6,-,TRBJ2-7,CASSYIAPQGLSYEQYF,TGTGCCAGCAGCTACATCGCGCCTCAGGGACTCTCCTACGAGCAGTACTTC
TRBD1,TRBV29-1,-,TRBJ2-5,CSAPTGGGGETQYF,TGCAGCGCACCGACAGGGGGCGGGGGAGAGACCCAGTACTTC
-,TRBV7-9,-,TRBJ2-6,CASSLVRGGPGANVLTF,TGTGCCAGCAGCTTAGTGCGTGGGGGGCCTGGGGCCAACGTCCTGACTTTC
-,TRBV5-6,-,TRBJ1-5,CASSLAKGQPQHF,TGTGCCAGCAGCTTGGCCAAGGGACAGCCCCAGCATTTT
-,TRBV29-1,-,TRBJ1-2,CSVTEGYTF,TGCAGCGTGACCGAGGGCTACACCTTC
-,TRBV20-1,-,TRBJ1-1,CSTGPGGNTEAFF,TGCAGTACGGGACCGGGGGGCAACACTGAAGCTTTCTTT